Listed below are T cell receptor beta chains from one sample, sequenced in a study of OX40 agonist ivuxolimab in advanced cancers. Assay: immunoSEQ multiplex PCR; the TCRdb copy retains only in-frame clones and omits some. This table holds 80,000 to 100,000 clones, roughly 94% found once. Material: CD4+ or CD8+ T cells sorted from blood, obtained in a trial of the OX40 agonist ivuxolimab. Receptors originate from an adult with an advanced solid tumor such as melanoma, head and neck, liver or kidney cancer. CDR3s include the opening cysteine and the closing phenylalanine or tryptophan. The order of the fields is V gene, J gene, clone size, CDR3 protein. The size field is filled for only some rows; it gives once, few, many or a size class.

v_call: TRBV12-5; j_call: TRBJ2-3; clone_size: .; cdr3_aa: CASGLEGGIGTQYF
v_call: TRBV28; j_call: TRBJ2-3; clone_size: .; cdr3_aa: CASSPLGGSTDTQYF
v_call: TRBV5-5; j_call: TRBJ1-5; clone_size: .; cdr3_aa: CASSFRTAHNQPQHF
v_call: TRBV7-3; j_call: TRBJ1-2; clone_size: .; cdr3_aa: CASSSGGNYGYTF
v_call: TRBV27; j_call: TRBJ2-7; clone_size: .; cdr3_aa: CASRGGSVLGYEQYF
v_call: TRBV6-4; j_call: TRBJ1-1; clone_size: few; cdr3_aa: CASSALQGAIAFF
v_call: TRBV19; j_call: TRBJ1-1; clone_size: .; cdr3_aa: CASSIRGLRNTEAFF
v_call: TRBV28; j_call: TRBJ1-2; clone_size: .; cdr3_aa: CATTPGTGGDYGYTF
v_call: TRBV5-1; j_call: TRBJ2-7; clone_size: .; cdr3_aa: CASSPRQGVGYEQYF
v_call: TRBV11-2; j_call: TRBJ1-6; clone_size: .; cdr3_aa: CASSPLLGAPLHF
v_call: TRBV5-1; j_call: TRBJ2-7; clone_size: .; cdr3_aa: CATPPGHSYEQYF
v_call: TRBV5-1; j_call: TRBJ2-2; clone_size: .; cdr3_aa: CASSLEGRDTGELFF
v_call: TRBV6-5; j_call: TRBJ2-1; clone_size: .; cdr3_aa: CASSSGTGVPPPFF
v_call: TRBV19; j_call: TRBJ1-6; clone_size: .; cdr3_aa: CASSNRQGNNSPLHF